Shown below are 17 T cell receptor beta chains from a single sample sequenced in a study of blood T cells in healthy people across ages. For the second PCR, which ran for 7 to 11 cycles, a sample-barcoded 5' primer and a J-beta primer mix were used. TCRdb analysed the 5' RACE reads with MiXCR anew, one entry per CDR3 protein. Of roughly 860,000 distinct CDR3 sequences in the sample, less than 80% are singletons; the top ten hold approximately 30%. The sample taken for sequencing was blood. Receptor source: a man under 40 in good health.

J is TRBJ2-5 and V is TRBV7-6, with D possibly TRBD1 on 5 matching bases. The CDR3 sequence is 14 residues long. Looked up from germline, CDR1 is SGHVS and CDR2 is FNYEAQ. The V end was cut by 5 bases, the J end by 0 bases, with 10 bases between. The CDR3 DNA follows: TGTGCCAGCAGCAGCAGACAGAACCAAGAGACCCAGTACTTC. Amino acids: CASSSRQNQETQYF.

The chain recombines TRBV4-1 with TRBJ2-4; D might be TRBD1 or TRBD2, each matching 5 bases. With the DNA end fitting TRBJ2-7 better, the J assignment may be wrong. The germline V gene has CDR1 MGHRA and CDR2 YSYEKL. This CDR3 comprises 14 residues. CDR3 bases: TGCGCCAGCAGCCATTCAGGGAGAACCTACGAGCAGTACTTC. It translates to CASSHSGRTYEQYF.

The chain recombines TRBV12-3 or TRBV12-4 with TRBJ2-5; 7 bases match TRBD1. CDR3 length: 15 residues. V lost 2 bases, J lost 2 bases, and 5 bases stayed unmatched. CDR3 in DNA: TGTGCCAGCAGTTTAACAGGGGCCCATCAAGAGACCCAGTACTTC. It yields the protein CASSLTGAHQETQYF.

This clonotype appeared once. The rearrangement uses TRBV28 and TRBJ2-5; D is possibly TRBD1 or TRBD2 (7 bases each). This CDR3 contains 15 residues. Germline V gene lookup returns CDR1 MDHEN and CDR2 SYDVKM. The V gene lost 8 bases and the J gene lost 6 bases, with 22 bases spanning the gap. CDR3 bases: TGTGCCAGCGTCTCCTCAGGGGGGGCTGGAAAGACCCAGTACTTC. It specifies CASVSSGGAGKTQYF.

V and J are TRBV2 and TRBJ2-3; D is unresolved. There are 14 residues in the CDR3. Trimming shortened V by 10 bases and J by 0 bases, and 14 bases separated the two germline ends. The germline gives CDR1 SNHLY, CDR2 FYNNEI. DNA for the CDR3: TGTGCCATAAATAGAGGTTCTAGCACAGATACGCAGTATTTT. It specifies CAINRGSSTDTQYF. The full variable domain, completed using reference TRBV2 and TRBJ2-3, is EPEVTQTPSHQVTQMGQEVILRCVPISNHLYFYWYRQILGQKVEFLVSFYNNEISEKSEIFDDQFSVERPDGSNFTLKIRSTKLEDSAMYFCAINRGSSTDTQYFGPGTRLTVL.

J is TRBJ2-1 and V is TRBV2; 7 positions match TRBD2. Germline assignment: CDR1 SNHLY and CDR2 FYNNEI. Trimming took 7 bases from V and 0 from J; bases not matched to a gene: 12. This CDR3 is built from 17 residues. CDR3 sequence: CASIPGSGLSSYNEQFF. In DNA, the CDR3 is TGTGCCAGCATCCCCGGTAGCGGGCTTAGCTCCTACAATGAGCAGTTCTTC.

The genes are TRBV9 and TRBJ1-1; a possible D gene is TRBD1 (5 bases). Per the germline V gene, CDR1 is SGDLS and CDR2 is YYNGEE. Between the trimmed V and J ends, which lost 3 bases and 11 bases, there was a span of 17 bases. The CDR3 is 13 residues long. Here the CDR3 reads CASSAGEGPEAFF. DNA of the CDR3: TGTGCCAGCAGCGCCGGGGAGGGACCAGAGGCTTTCTTT.

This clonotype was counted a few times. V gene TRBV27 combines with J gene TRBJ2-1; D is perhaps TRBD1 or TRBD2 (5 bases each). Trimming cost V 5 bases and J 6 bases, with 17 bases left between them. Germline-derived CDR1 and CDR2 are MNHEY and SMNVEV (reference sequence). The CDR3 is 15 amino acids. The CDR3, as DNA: TGTGCCAGCAGTATTCGGACTTTGAGGGGCAATGAGCAGTTCTTC. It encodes CASSIRTLRGNEQFF.

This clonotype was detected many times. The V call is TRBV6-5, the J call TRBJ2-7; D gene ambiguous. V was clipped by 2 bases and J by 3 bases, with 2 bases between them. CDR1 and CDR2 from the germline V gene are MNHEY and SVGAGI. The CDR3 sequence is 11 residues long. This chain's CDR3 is CASSYLYEQYF. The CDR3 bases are TGTGCCAGCAGTTACCTCTACGAGCAGTACTTC.

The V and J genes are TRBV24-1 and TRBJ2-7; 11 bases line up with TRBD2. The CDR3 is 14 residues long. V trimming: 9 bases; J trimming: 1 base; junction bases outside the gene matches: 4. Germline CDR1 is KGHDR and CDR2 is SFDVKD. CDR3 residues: CATSSGGRSYEQYF. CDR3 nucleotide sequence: TGTGCCACCTCTAGCGGGGGGAGGTCCTACGAGCAGTACTTC.

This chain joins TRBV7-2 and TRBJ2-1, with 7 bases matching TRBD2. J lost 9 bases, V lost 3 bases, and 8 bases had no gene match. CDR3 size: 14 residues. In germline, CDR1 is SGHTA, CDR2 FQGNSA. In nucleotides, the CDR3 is TGTGCCAGCAGCTTCGGCGGGGGTAGTGCTGAGCAGTTCTTC. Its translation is CASSFGGGSAEQFF.

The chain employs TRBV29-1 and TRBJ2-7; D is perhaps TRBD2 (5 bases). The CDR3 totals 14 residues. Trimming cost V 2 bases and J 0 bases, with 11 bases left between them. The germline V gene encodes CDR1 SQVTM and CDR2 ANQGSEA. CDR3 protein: CSVESRADSYEQYF. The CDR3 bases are TGCAGCGTTGAATCCAGAGCGGACTCCTACGAGCAGTACTTC.

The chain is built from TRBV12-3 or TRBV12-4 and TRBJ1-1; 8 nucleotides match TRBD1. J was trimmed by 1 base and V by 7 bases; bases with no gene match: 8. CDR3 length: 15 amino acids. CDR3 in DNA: TGTGCCAGCAACCCGACAGGGGCGAGGAACACTGAAGCTTTCTTT. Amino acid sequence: CASNPTGARNTEAFF.

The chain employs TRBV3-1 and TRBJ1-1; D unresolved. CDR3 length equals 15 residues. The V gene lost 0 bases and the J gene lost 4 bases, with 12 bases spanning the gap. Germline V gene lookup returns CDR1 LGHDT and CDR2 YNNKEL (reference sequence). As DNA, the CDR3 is TGTGCCAGCAGCCAAGAGAGGGAAATGTTCACTGAAGCTTTCTTT. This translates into CASSQEREMFTEAFF.

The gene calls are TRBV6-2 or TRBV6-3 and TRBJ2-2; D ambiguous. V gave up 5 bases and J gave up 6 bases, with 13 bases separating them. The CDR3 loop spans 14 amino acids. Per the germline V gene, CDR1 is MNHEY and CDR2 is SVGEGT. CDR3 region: CASSDDVSPGELFF. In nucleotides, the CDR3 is TGTGCCAGCAGTGATGACGTTTCCCCCGGGGAGCTGTTTTTT.

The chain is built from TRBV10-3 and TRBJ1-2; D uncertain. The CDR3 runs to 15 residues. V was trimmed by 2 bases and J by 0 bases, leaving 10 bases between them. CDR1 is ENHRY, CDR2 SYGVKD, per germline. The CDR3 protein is CAISEQGSTNYGYTF. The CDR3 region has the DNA TGTGCCATCAGTGAGCAAGGCAGCACTAACTATGGCTACACCTTC.

CDR3 sequence (DNA): TGTGCCAGCAGCCAAGATCAGTCGGGGTCGTACAATCAGCCCCAGCATTTT. Amino acid sequence: CASSQDQSGSYNQPQHF. The chain uses TRBV4-2 and TRBJ1-5; D not resolved. V gave up 0 bases and J gave up 3 bases, with 15 bases separating them. Germline V gives CDR1 LGHNA, CDR2 YNFKEQ. CDR3 length: 17 residues.